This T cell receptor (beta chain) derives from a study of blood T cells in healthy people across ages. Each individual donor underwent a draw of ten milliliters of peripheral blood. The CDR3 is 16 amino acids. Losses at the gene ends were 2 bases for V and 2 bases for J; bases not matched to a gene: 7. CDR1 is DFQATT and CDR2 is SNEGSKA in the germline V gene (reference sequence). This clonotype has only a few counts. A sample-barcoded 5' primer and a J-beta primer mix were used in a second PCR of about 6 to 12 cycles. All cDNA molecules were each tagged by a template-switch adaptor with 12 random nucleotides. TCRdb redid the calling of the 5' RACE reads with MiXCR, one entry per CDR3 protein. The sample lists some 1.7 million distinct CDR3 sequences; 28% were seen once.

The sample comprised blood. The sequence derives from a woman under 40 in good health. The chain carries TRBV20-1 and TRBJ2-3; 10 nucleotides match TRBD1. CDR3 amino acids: CSARNDRGHNTDTQYF. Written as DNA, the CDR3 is TGCAGTGCTAGAAACGACAGGGGGCATAACACAGATACGCAGTATTTT.